One and the same sample provided the 14 T cell receptor beta chains below, sequenced in a study of PD-1 blockade in classical Hodgkin lymphoma. Profiling relied on immunoSEQ multiplex PCR, and the TCRdb table lists in-frame clones only, not all of them. The sample yields about 30,000 clones, 70% to 85% seen once. Each of the patients experienced relapse following autologous stem cell transplantation, and their brentuximab vedotin exposure differed. The material was peripheral blood mononuclear cells (PBMCs), obtained before the second cycle of nivolumab. The receptors here all came from a human donor with classical Hodgkin lymphoma.

This clone is classed as large. This chain links TRBV6-5 with TRBJ1-1, with D perhaps matching TRBD1 (5 bases). V was clipped by 4 bases and J by 5 bases, with 14 bases between them. Germline V gene data show CDR1 as MNHEY and CDR2 as SVGAGI. The CDR3 is 14 residues long. CDR3 residues: CASSSSPGGTEAFF. In DNA, the CDR3 is TGTGCCAGCAGTTCCAGCCCCGGGGGAACTGAAGCTTTCTTT.

This clone was detected once. The chain has TRBV4-2 and TRBJ1-1, with TRBD1 as a possible D gene (5 bases). The CDR3 runs to 15 residues. V gave up 1 base and J gave up 6 bases, with 15 bases separating them. Germline CDR1 and CDR2: LGHNA and YNFKEQ. The CDR3 here is CASSQAQGTDAEAFF. The CDR3 nucleotides are TGTGCCAGCAGCCAAGCGCAAGGGACGGACGCTGAAGCTTTCTTT.

This sequence joins TRBV5-1 and TRBJ2-5, with D possibly matching TRBD2 (5 bases). The CDR3 has 19 residues. The V gene's germline CDR1 is SGHRS and CDR2 YFSETQ. Trimming cost V 3 bases and J 4 bases, with 28 bases left between them. The CDR3 here is CASSSGKIRSLTERETQYF. The CDR3 bases are TGCGCCAGCAGCTCCGGGAAGATCCGCAGCTTGACTGAGCGAGAGACCCAGTACTTC.

This chain links TRBV30 with TRBJ1-2; D not certain. V was pared by 5 bases and J by 10 bases, with 14 bases between. This CDR3 comprises 11 residues. Germline CDR1 and CDR2: GTSNPN and SVGIG (reference sequence). CDR3 nucleotide sequence: TGTGCCTGGGCCAGGACGAATAACTACACCTTC. It translates to CAWARTNNYTF.

This clone has more than one count but fewer than ten. The chain has TRBV6-6 and TRBJ1-2; D is unresolved. CDR3 length equals 13 residues. CDR1 is MNHNY and CDR2 is SVGAGI in the germline V gene (reference sequence). V was clipped by 2 bases and J by 4 bases, with 8 bases between them. The CDR3 DNA follows: TGTGCCAGCAGTTACGTAAGGGTCTATGGCTACACCTTC. Translated: CASSYVRVYGYTF.

V is TRBV27 and J is TRBJ1-6; D is unresolved. The germline V gene encodes CDR1 MNHEY and CDR2 SMNVEV (reference sequence). The CDR3 spans 14 residues. V gave up 8 bases and J gave up 10 bases, with 18 bases separating them. CDR3 protein: CASGPAGPRSPLHF. CDR3 sequence (DNA): TGTGCCAGCGGTCCCGCAGGCCCTAGATCACCCCTCCACTTT.

The chain recombines TRBV6-5 with TRBJ1-4; D perhaps matches TRBD1 (6 bases). The CDR3 length is 15 residues. Between the trimmed V and J ends, which lost 6 bases and 8 bases, there was a span of 19 bases. CDR1 MNHEY and CDR2 SVGAGI come from the germline V gene. Written as DNA, the CDR3 is TGTGCCAGCAGCGCCTCCGGGACACCTGGGGAAAAACTGTTTTTT. It translates to CASSASGTPGEKLFF.

By share of the sample, this clone is medium-sized. The genes are TRBV7-9 and TRBJ2-7; 10 bases map to TRBD1. The V segment lost 5 bases and the J segment 3 bases; nucleotides outside the gene matches: 7. The CDR3 has 15 residues. Germline V gene lookup returns CDR1 SEHNR and CDR2 FQNEAQ (reference sequence). DNA of the CDR3: TGTGCCAGCAGCCCCCCGGACAGGGGGGGCTACGAGCAGTACTTC. Its protein product is CASSPPDRGGYEQYF.

The table lists this clone with a count of one. This sequence joins TRBV7-2 and TRBJ1-1, with D possibly TRBD1 on 6 matching bases. The V end lost 1 base, the J end lost 1 base, and 10 bases lay between the germline ends. CDR1 and CDR2 from the germline V gene are SGHTA and FQGNSA. This CDR3 has 15 residues. For the CDR3, the DNA is TGTGCCAGCAGCTTAGTTCCAGGGGCGAACACTGAAGCTTTCTTT. Translation: CASSLVPGANTEAFF.

The rearrangement joins TRBV5-1 to TRBJ2-5; TRBD2 matches 8 bases. Trimming removed 8 bases from V and 5 bases from J; junction bases left unmatched: 11. Germline CDR1 reads SGHRS; CDR2 reads YFSETQ. The CDR3 extends over 14 amino acids. The CDR3 loop reads CASSGTSGLETQYF. The CDR3 DNA follows: TGCGCCAGTTCGGGGACTAGTGGGTTGGAGACCCAGTACTTC.

The genes are TRBV28 and TRBJ1-5, with 8 bases lining up with TRBD1. The CDR3 length is 15 residues. Trimming took 2 bases from V and 1 from J; bases not matched to a gene: 1. Germline V gene sequence: CDR1 MDHEN, CDR2 SYDVKM. Here the CDR3 reads CASSLRQGSNQPQHF. The CDR3 region has the DNA TGTGCCAGCAGTTTAAGACAGGGGAGCAATCAGCCCCAGCATTTT.

This clone was seen a few times. The gene calls are TRBV2 and TRBJ2-7; no definite D call. Trimming removed 3 bases at V and 4 bases at J, with 10 bases between. The germline V gene has CDR1 SNHLY and CDR2 FYNNEI. CDR3 length equals 13 residues. The CDR3 nucleotides read TGTGCCAGCAGTGACGTCGGAGAGTACGAGCAGTACTTC. It specifies CASSDVGEYEQYF. Together with reference TRBV2 and TRBJ2-7, the CDR3 gives the full variable domain: EPEVTQTPSHQVTQMGQEVILRCVPISNHLYFYWYRQILGQKVEFLVSFYNNEISEKSEIFDDQFSVERPDGSNFTLKIRSTKLEDSAMYFCASSDVGEYEQYFGPGTRLTVT.

V is TRBV9 and J is TRBJ2-3; D ambiguous. V was cut by 2 bases and J by 10 bases, with 11 bases left in between. Germline V gene lookup returns CDR1 SGDLS and CDR2 YYNGEE. The CDR3 has 12 residues. CDR3 protein: CASSVNSLPQYF. The DNA of the CDR3 is TGTGCCAGCAGCGTTAACAGCCTACCGCAGTATTTT. The full variable domain, completed using reference TRBV9 and TRBJ2-3, is DSGVTQTPKHLITATGQRVTLRCSPRSGDLSVYWYQQSLDQGLQFLIQYYNGEERAKGNILERFSAQQFPDLHSELNLSSLELGDSALYFCASSVNSLPQYFGPGTRLTVL.

This clone was seen a single time. The chain carries TRBV9 and TRBJ2-3; D is unresolved. CDR3 length: 13 amino acids. The V gene's germline CDR1 is SGDLS and CDR2 YYNGEE. V lost 5 bases to trimming and J lost 1 base, with 8 bases between them. CDR3 region: CASREGGTDTQYF. DNA of the CDR3: TGTGCCAGCAGGGAAGGCGGCACAGATACGCAGTATTTT.